The 27 T cell receptor beta chains listed next were all sequenced from one sample in a study of blood T cell repertoires in COVID-19. The repertoire was sequenced with immunoSEQ multiplex PCR; TCRdb's copy has only in-frame clones and lacks some. The data show roughly 50,000 clones, approximately 91% seen once. The sequenced sample consisted of peripheral blood. These receptors all stem from a man aged 50 or older with active COVID-19.

This sequence joins TRBV6-5 and TRBJ1-3, with D tentatively TRBD1 (6 bases). Deletions cut 5 bases from V and 4 bases from J, with 9 bases between. The V gene's germline CDR1 is MNHEY and CDR2 SVGAGI. The CDR3 spans 13 residues. CDR3 nucleotides: TGTGCCAGCAGTACAGGGTCCGGAAACACCATATATTTT. Translation gives CASSTGSGNTIYF.

This chain links TRBV7-9 with TRBJ2-3; TRBD2 agrees at 15 bases. The CDR3 length is 14 residues. V shed 3 bases and J 8 bases; nucleotides not matched to a gene: 0. CDR1 SEHNR and CDR2 FQNEAQ come from the germline V gene (reference sequence). In DNA, the CDR3 is TGTGCCAGCAGCTTGGGACTAGCGGGGGGTACGCAGTATTTT. This gives the protein CASSLGLAGGTQYF. The full variable domain, in which reference TRBV7-9 and TRBJ2-3 provide the parts outside the CDR3, is DTGVSQNPRHKITKRGQNVTFRCDPISEHNRLYWYRQTLGQGPEFLTYFQNEAQLEKSRLLSDRFSAERPKGSFSTLEIQRTEQGDSAMYLCASSLGLAGGTQYFGPGTRLTVL.

The V and J genes are TRBV5-4 and TRBJ2-1; 11 nucleotides align to TRBD2. Germline V gene lookup returns CDR1 SGHNT and CDR2 YYREEE (reference sequence). After removal of 3 bases from V and 3 bases from J, the junction contained 5 bases not matched to a gene. The CDR3 consists of 16 residues. As DNA, the CDR3 is TGTGCCAGCAGCTCTATAGCGGGAGGGGTCTACAATGAGCAGTTCTTC. Protein sequence: CASSSIAGGVYNEQFF.

This chain uses TRBV19 with TRBJ1-1; 9 bases match TRBD1. The CDR3 has 15 amino acids. V shed 4 bases, J shed 4 bases, and the junction held 7 bases outside the gene matches. Germline lookup yields CDR1 LNHDA and CDR2 SQIVND (reference sequence). CDR3: CASSRITGGGTEAFF. As DNA, the CDR3 is TGTGCCAGTAGTAGAATTACAGGGGGCGGCACTGAAGCTTTCTTT.

This chain uses TRBV19 with TRBJ2-2; 8 nucleotides match TRBD2. Trimming cost V 6 bases and J 0 bases; bases outside gene matches: 9. The CDR3 covers 17 residues. The germline CDR1 and CDR2 sequences are LNHDA and SQIVND (reference sequence). The CDR3 region has the DNA TGTGCCAGTAGAAAGAGGGGCGGGGGGTCGAACACCGGGGAGCTGTTTTTT. Residues: CASRKRGGGSNTGELFF.

This chain links TRBV5-4 with TRBJ2-1; D perhaps matches TRBD2 (5 bases). CDR3 length equals 16 residues. Per the germline V gene, CDR1 is SGHNT and CDR2 is YYREEE (reference sequence). V lost 4 bases and J 4 bases, leaving 18 bases between the germline ends. The CDR3 DNA is TGTGCCAGCAGCCCCCCCGGGGATCGCTCGTACAATGAGCAGTTCTTC. It yields the protein CASSPPGDRSYNEQFF. Full variable domain (missing parts from reference TRBV5-4 and TRBJ2-1): ETGVTQSPTHLIKTRGQQVTLRCSSQSGHNTVSWYQQALGQGPQFIFQYYREEENGRGNFPPRFSGLQFPNYSSELNVNALELDDSALYLCASSPPGDRSYNEQFFGPGTRLTVL.

The chain recombines TRBV23-1 with TRBJ2-7; D perhaps matches TRBD2 (5 bases). TRBV23-1 belongs to the ORF category, with a function that is uncertain. Trimming took 4 bases from V and 2 from J, leaving 36 bases between them. This CDR3 comprises 22 residues. The CDR3 reads CASSPKPRARSLGAPFPYEQYF. CDR3 bases: TGCGCCAGCAGTCCTAAACCGAGGGCTCGTTCGTTAGGTGCCCCGTTTCCCTACGAGCAGTACTTC.

The J gene is TRBJ1-2, the V gene TRBV11-2; the match to TRBD1 covers 7 bases. Germline-derived CDR1 and CDR2 are SGHAT and FQNNGV. This CDR3 contains 13 residues. Trimming at V came to 6 bases and at J to 4 bases, leaving 5 bases not matched to a gene. The CDR3 loop is CASRQDRSYGYTF. CDR3 in DNA: TGTGCCAGCAGACAGGACAGGAGCTATGGCTACACCTTC.

This sequence joins TRBV6-2 or TRBV6-3 and TRBJ1-5; D is unresolved. V lost 3 bases, J lost 0 bases, and 6 bases lay in between. The CDR3 has 14 amino acids. The germline V gene has CDR1 MNHEY and CDR2 SVGEGT. CDR3: CASSYSYSNQPQHF. The DNA for the CDR3 is TGTGCCAGCAGTTATTCGTATAGCAATCAGCCCCAGCATTTT.

This sequence joins TRBV18 and TRBJ1-2; the D is unclear. Per germline, CDR1 KGHSH and CDR2 LQKENI. This CDR3 is built from 14 residues. With 3 bases removed from V and 3 bases from J, the gap between germline ends came to 11 bases. The CDR3 sequence: CASSPASGDYGYTF. As DNA, the CDR3 is TGTGCCAGCTCACCCGCTAGCGGTGACTATGGCTACACCTTC.

The CDR3 nucleotides are TGTGCCTGGAGTGTTGGTTGGGACAGGCCGGACTTCGTGCATACGCAGTATTTT. Translated: CAWSVGWDRPDFVHTQYF. The chain employs TRBV30 and TRBJ2-3; TRBD1 matches at 8 bases. The CDR3 is 18 residues long. CDR1 is GTSNPN, CDR2 SVGIG, per germline (reference sequence). The trim removed 0 bases at V and 7 bases at J, leaving 18 bases unmatched.

This chain joins TRBV2 and TRBJ2-2, with 7 nucleotides matching TRBD1. This CDR3 comprises 14 residues. The germline V gene has CDR1 SNHLY and CDR2 FYNNEI. With V trimmed by 3 bases and J by 6 bases, 4 bases remained unmatched. The CDR3 here is CASSDTGVAGELFF. Here the CDR3 DNA reads TGTGCCAGCAGTGATACAGGGGTGGCCGGGGAGCTGTTTTTT.

Remarks on this clone: A junction end diverges from the germline sequence, so it may reflect a read error. The same CDR3 arises from other DNA sequences in this sample as well. The V gene is TRBV23-1, the J gene TRBJ1-2; a possible D gene is TRBD1 (5 bases). TRBV23-1 is filed as an ORF, its function uncertain. There are 15 residues in the CDR3. The CDR3 loop reads CASSLRQRLNYGYTF. DNA of the CDR3: TGCGCCAGCAGCCTTAGACAGAGATTAAACTATGGCTATACCTTC.

This chain connects TRBV3-1 (or the pseudogene TRBV3-2) to TRBJ2-2, with a tentative D call TRBD1 (6 bases). Germline CDR1 LGHDT, CDR2 YNNKEL (reference sequence). This CDR3 spans 13 amino acids. Trimming shortened V by 0 bases and J by 14 bases, and 13 bases separated the two germline ends. CDR3 in DNA: TGTGCCAGCAGCCAAGATTGGCAGGGGTCCCTGTTTTTT. Translation: CASSQDWQGSLFF.

The V and J genes are TRBV21-1 and TRBJ2-1; TRBD1 is the table's D call and was not checked against the DNA. TRBV21-1 is annotated as a pseudogene. This CDR3 has 15 residues. The CDR3, as DNA: TGTGCCAGCAGCAAAGGGAGGACAGCGGACAATGAGCAGTTCTTC. It yields the protein CASSKGRTADNEQFF.

The J gene is TRBJ2-3, the V gene TRBV6-2 or TRBV6-3; tentative D call: TRBD1 (6 bases). Germline V gives CDR1 MNHEY, CDR2 SVGEGT. The CDR3 runs to 16 residues. Trimming pared 5 bases from V and 2 bases from J, leaving 17 bases between. The CDR3 nucleotides read TGTGCCAGCAGTAACCTCGGACAGCAAGTCACAGATACGCAGTATTTT. Translating gives CASSNLGQQVTDTQYF.

The chain recombines TRBV7-8 with TRBJ1-2; TRBD1 matches at 9 bases. The CDR3 covers 13 residues. Germline V gene lookup returns CDR1 SGHVS and CDR2 FQNEAQ. The trim removed 3 bases at V and 6 bases at J, leaving 2 bases unmatched. CDR3 bases: TGTGCCAGCAGCTTCGACAGGGGGAATGGCTACACCTTC. This gives the protein CASSFDRGNGYTF.

This rearrangement joins TRBV5-4 to TRBJ2-3; maybe TRBD2 (5 bases). V was cut by 2 bases and J by 1 base, with 14 bases left in between. There are 16 residues in the CDR3. Per germline, CDR1 SGHNT and CDR2 YYREEE (reference sequence). CDR3: CASSLRLSSGTDTQYF. In nucleotides, the CDR3 is TGTGCCAGCAGCTTACGACTATCCTCTGGCACAGATACGCAGTATTTT.

In nucleotides, the CDR3 is TGTGCCAGCAGTGAAGGAGCTGGGGAGAATTCACCCCTCCACTTT. Its protein is CASSEGAGENSPLHF. The J gene is TRBJ1-6, the V gene TRBV2; D ambiguous. The length of the CDR3 is 15 residues. The V gene's germline CDR1 is SNHLY and CDR2 FYNNEI. V lost 1 base, J lost 7 bases, and 11 bases lay in between.

This clone was seen just once. J is TRBJ2-3 and V is TRBV2; TRBD1 agrees at 8 bases. CDR3 length: 16 amino acids. The J segment lost 5 bases and the V segment lost 7 bases, leaving 14 bases of the junction unmatched. From germline, CDR1 is SNHLY and CDR2 FYNNEI. The CDR3 loop is CASIFKGRGRLDTQYF. In DNA, the CDR3 is TGTGCCAGCATATTCAAAGGCAGGGGGCGCTTAGATACGCAGTATTTT. The variable domain in full, with the rest retrieved from reference TRBV2 and TRBJ2-3, is EPEVTQTPSHQVTQMGQEVILRCVPISNHLYFYWYRQILGQKVEFLVSFYNNEISEKSEIFDDQFSVERPDGSNFTLKIRSTKLEDSAMYFCASIFKGRGRLDTQYFGPGTRLTVL.

The count of this clone is one. The V gene is TRBV18, the J gene TRBJ1-1; perhaps TRBD1 as D (5 bases). V shed 1 base and J shed 11 bases, with 14 bases lying between them. The CDR3 spans 13 residues. Germline V gene sequence: CDR1 KGHSH, CDR2 LQKENI. CDR3 DNA: TGTGCCAGCTCACCACTGGCGGAGGGGTACGCTTTCTTT. This sequence encodes CASSPLAEGYAFF.

The chain uses TRBV3-1 (or the pseudogene TRBV3-2) and TRBJ2-5; TRBD2 matches at 8 bases. Germline values: CDR1 LGHDT, CDR2 YNNKEL (reference sequence). The ends lost 0 bases at V and 0 bases at J; junction bases unmatched: 15. This CDR3 is built from 20 residues. This chain's CDR3 is CASSQEVAREDDVYQETQYF. The CDR3 nucleotides are TGTGCCAGCAGCCAAGAGGTTGCGCGGGAGGACGACGTGTACCAAGAGACCCAGTACTTC.

The chain has TRBV4-2 and TRBJ2-5; 8 bases fit TRBD2. The CDR3 is made up of 15 amino acids. Germline CDR1 is LGHNA and CDR2 is YNFKEQ. Losses at the gene ends were 1 base for V and 7 bases for J; bases not matched to a gene: 8. The chain's CDR3 is CASSQATGTRWTQYF. The CDR3 region has the DNA TGTGCCAGCAGCCAAGCAACCGGGACTAGGTGGACCCAGTACTTC.

This sequence joins TRBV10-3 and TRBJ1-2, with TRBD1 matching 7 bases. The CDR3 totals 13 residues. V was clipped by 5 bases and J by 3 bases; unmatched bases: 3. Germline CDR1 reads ENHRY; CDR2 reads SYGVKD. CDR3 sequence: CAISTGTDYGYTF. CDR3 coding DNA: TGTGCCATCAGTACCGGGACAGACTATGGCTACACCTTC.

The chain links TRBV24-1 to TRBJ2-2, with D possibly TRBD1 on 5 matching bases. CDR1 is KGHDR and CDR2 is SFDVKD in the germline V gene. The CDR3 contains 13 residues. Trimming removed 4 bases at V and 6 bases at J, with 8 bases between. The CDR3 DNA sequence: TGTGCCACCAGTGACCTAGGGGCCGGGGAGCTGTTTTTT. It specifies CATSDLGAGELFF.

The chain recombines TRBV27 with TRBJ2-7; 8 bases are a match to TRBD1. The CDR3 contains 15 residues. V shed 6 bases, J shed 6 bases, and the junction held 13 bases outside the gene matches. Germline V gene lookup returns CDR1 MNHEY and CDR2 SMNVEV (reference sequence). The DNA for the CDR3 is TGTGCCAGCAGCGCCGGGACAGGTCTCCTTGGCGAGCAGTACTTC. The encoded protein is CASSAGTGLLGEQYF.

The chain carries TRBV13 and TRBJ1-1; no definite D call. CDR1 is PRHDT, CDR2 FYEKMQ, per germline (reference sequence). The CDR3 extends over 16 amino acids. The germline V and J ends were trimmed by 1 base and 0 bases, with 12 bases remaining between them. The CDR3 region has the DNA TGTGCCAGCAGCTTAGAGTTCGAAGAGATGAACACTGAAGCTTTCTTT. Protein: CASSLEFEEMNTEAFF. Full variable domain (remainder filled in from reference TRBV13 and TRBJ1-1): AAGVIQSPRHLIKEKRETATLKCYPIPRHDTVYWYQQGPGQDPQFLISFYEKMQSDKGSIPDRFSAQQFSDYHSELNMSSLELGDSALYFCASSLEFEEMNTEAFFGQGTRLTVV.